A single T cell receptor (beta chain) is shown here with its context. What it recognizes is unknown. As to time point: newly diagnosed GD, antithyroid drugs for less than 3 months. Making the TCR library involved RNA that had been extracted from PBMCs. This sample was taken from a study of regulatory T cells in long-lasting Graves disease. The study, taken as a whole, reports: Newly diagnosed patients shared 750 to 1,000 public clonotypes; persistent patients shared about 2,700.

With iRepertoire HTBI primers and Arm-PCR of CDR3 regions, TCR beta libraries were built. TCRdb reanalysed the multiplex PCR reads using MiXCR and keeps one entry per CDR3 protein. Here the sample spans approximately 540,000 distinct CDR3 sequences, about 12% being singletons. The CDR3 extends over 18 amino acids. Trimming took off 2 bases at V and 1 base at J, with 17 bases between the two ends. Germline values: CDR1 LNHDA, CDR2 SQIVND (reference sequence). This sample also appeared in a second study, on T cells in Graves' hyperthyroidism and ophthalmopathy.

The rearrangement uses TRBV19 and TRBJ2-2; tentative D call: TRBD1 (6 bases). The sequencing used peripheral blood mononuclear cells (PBMCs), collected at new diagnosis, from a patient treated with antithyroid drugs. This sequence was found in a woman under 40 with Graves disease. The CDR3 loop is CASSIFPGEYVNTGELFF. The CDR3 DNA is TGTGCCAGTAGTATATTCCCAGGGGAGTATGTGAACACCGGGGAGCTGTTTTTT.